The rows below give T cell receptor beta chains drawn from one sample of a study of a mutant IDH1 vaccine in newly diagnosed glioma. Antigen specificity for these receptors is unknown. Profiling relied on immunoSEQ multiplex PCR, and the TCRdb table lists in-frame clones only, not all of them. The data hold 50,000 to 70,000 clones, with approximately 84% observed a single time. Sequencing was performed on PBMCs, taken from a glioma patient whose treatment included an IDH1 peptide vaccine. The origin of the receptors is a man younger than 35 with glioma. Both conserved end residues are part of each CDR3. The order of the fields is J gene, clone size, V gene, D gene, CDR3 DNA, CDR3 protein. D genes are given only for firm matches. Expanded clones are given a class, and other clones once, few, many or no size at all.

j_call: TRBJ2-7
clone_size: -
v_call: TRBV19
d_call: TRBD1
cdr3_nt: TGTGCCAGCCAGACCGGGACAGGGAACTCCTACGAGCAGTACTTC
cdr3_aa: CASQTGTGNSYEQYF

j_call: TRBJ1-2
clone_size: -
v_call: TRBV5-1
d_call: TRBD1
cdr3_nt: TGCGCCAGCAGCGCGACAGGGGACTATGGCTACACCTTC
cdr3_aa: CASSATGDYGYTF

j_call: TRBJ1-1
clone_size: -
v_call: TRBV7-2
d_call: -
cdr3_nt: TGTGCCAGCATCCTGGGGGGGGAAACCACTGAAGCTTTCTTT
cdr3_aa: CASILGGETTEAFF

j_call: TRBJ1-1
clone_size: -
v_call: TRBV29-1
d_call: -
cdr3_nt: TGCAGCGTTGAAGATCTGGTTGAAGCTTTCTTT
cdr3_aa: CSVEDLVEAFF

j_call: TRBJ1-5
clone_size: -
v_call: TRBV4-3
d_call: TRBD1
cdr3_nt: TGCGCCAGCAGCCAAGATCTCTCCAGGGGGCGCGTTCAGCCCCAGCATTTT
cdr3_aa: CASSQDLSRGRVQPQHF

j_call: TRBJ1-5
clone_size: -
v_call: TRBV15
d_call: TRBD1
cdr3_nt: TGTGCCACCAGCAGAGGCTCTTGGGGGACAGCCGCCAATCAGCCCCAGCATTTT
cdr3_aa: CATSRGSWGTAANQPQHF

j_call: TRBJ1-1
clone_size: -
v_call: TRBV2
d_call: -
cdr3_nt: TGTGCCAGCCGGTGGGAACTGAACACTGAAGCTTTCTTT
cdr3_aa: CASRWELNTEAFF

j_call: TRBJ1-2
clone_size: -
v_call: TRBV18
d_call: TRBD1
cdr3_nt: TGTGCCAGCTCACCACGCGACAGGGGAGTCAGCTATGGCTACACCTTC
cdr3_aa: CASSPRDRGVSYGYTF

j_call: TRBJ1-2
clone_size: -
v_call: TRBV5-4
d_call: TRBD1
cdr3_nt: TGTGCCAGCAGCACTGCGACAGGGGTGATACTCCTTGAGGGTGGCTACACCTTC
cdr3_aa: CASSTATGVILLEGGYTF

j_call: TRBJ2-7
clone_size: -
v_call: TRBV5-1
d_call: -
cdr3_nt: TGCGCCAGCAGCTTGGGCATATATCCCTACGAGCAGTACTTC
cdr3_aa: CASSLGIYPYEQYF

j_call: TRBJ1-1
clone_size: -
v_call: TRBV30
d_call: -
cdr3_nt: TGTGCCTGTGTCCAACTAAAGCAGGAAACTGAAGCTTTCTTT
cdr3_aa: CACVQLKQETEAFF

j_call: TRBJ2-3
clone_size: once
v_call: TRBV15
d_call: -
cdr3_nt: TGTGCCACCAGCAGAGACGTACAGGGCACAGATACGCAGTATTTT
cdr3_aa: CATSRDVQGTDTQYF

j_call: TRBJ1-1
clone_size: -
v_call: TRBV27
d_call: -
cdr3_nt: TGTGCCAGCGGCCCGGGGGGTGAGAACACTGAAGCTTTCTTT
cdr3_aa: CASGPGGENTEAFF

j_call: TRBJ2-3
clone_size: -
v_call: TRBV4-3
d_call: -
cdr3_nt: TGCGCCAGCAGCCAAGACCGCACAGATACGCAGTATTTT
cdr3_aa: CASSQDRTDTQYF

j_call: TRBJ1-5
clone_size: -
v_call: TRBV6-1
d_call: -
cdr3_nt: TGTGCCAGCAGGGAAGGGTGGAGCAATCAGCCCCAGCATTTT
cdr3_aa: CASREGWSNQPQHF

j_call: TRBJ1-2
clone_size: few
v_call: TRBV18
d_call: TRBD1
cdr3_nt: TGTGCCAGCTCACCCGGGGGACAGGGATATGGCTACACCTTC
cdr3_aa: CASSPGGQGYGYTF

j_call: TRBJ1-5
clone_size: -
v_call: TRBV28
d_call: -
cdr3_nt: TGTGCCAGCAGTTTACCCAGGGGGCCCCAGCATTTT
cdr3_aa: CASSLPRGPQHF

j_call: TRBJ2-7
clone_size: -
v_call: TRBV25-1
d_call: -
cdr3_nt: TGTGCCAGTTCAGGATCTTCTTTATACGAGCAGTACTTC
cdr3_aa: CASSGSSLYEQYF

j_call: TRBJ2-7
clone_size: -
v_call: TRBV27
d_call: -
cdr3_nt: TGTGCCAGCAGTTCGGACAGCTCCAGCTCCTACGAGCAGTACTTC
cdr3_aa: CASSSDSSSSYEQYF

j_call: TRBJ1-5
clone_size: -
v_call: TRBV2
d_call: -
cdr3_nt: TGTGCCAGCCAGGCAGTAAACGGTGGCAATCAGCCCCAGCATTTT
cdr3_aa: CASQAVNGGNQPQHF

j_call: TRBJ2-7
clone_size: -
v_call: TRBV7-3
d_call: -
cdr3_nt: TGTGCCAGCAGCTTAACGGGGGGCCGGGCAGGGTTCGAGCAGTACTTC
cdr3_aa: CASSLTGGRAGFEQYF

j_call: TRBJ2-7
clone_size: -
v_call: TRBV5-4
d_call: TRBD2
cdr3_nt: TGTGCCAGCAGCCTTAGGACTAGCGGGAGAAGGTCTCCCTACGAGCAGTACTTC
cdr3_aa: CASSLRTSGRRSPYEQYF

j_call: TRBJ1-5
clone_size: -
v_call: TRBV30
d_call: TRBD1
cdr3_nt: TGTGCCTGGAGTGTGGCAGGACAGGGGAAAAATCAGCCCCAGCATTTT
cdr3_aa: CAWSVAGQGKNQPQHF

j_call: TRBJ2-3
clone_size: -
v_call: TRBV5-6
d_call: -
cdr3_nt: TGTGCCAGCAGCCCAAGTAGGGGCGGGACGGCCACCCTTAGGACGCAGTATTTT
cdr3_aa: CASSPSRGGTATLRTQYF

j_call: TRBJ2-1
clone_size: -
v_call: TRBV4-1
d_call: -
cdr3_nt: TGCGCCAGCAGCCACCTGGACCCTGAGATGGTCTTC
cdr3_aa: CASSHLDPEMVF

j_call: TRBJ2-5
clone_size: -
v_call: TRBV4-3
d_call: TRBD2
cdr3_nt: TGCGCCAGCAGCCAAGATCAGGTAGCGGGAGGACTAGAGACCCAGTACTTC
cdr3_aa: CASSQDQVAGGLETQYF

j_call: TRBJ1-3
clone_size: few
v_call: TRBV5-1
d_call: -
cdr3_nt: TGCGCCAGCAGCTTGGGAACGGGTACCTCTGGAAACACCATATATTTT
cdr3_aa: CASSLGTGTSGNTIYF

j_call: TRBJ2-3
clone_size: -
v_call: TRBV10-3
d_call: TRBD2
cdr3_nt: TGTGCCATCCGGCCTAGACTAGCGGGAGCACCAACTAGCACAGATACGCAGTATTTT
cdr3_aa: CAIRPRLAGAPTSTDTQYF

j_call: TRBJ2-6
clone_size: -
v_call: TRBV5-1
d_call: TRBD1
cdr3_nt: TGCGCCAGCAGCCCCGGACAGGAGGCTGGGGCCAACGTCCTGACTTTC
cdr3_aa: CASSPGQEAGANVLTF

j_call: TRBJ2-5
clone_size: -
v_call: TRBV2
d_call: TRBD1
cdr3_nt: TGTGCCAGCAAAGGGGACAGGGCGAAAGAGACCCAGTACTTC
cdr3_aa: CASKGDRAKETQYF

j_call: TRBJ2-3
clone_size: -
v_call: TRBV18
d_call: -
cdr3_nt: TGTGCCAGCTCACGTGCGGGGGCGAGGACAGATACGCAGTATTTT
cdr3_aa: CASSRAGARTDTQYF

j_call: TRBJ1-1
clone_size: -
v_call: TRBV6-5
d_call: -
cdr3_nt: TGTGCCAGCAGTTATGATATGACTTCGGAGGCTTTCTTT
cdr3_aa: CASSYDMTSEAFF

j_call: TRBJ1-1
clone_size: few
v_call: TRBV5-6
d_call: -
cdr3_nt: TGTGCCAGCAGCTTGGAAGTTGGTCGGGAAGCTTTCTTT
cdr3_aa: CASSLEVGREAFF

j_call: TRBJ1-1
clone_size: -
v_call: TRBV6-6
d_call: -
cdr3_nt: TGTGCCAGCAGCCCCAGGGGTACGAACACTGAAGCTTTCTTT
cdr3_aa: CASSPRGTNTEAFF

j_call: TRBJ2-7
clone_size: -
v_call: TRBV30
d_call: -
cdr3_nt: TGTGCCTGGAGTTCCGGAGGAAGCTCCTACGAGCAGTACTTC
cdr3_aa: CAWSSGGSSYEQYF

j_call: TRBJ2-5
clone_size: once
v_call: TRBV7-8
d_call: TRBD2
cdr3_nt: TGTGCCAGCAGCTTAGGGACCGGGGGGATAGGAGAGACCCAGTACTTC
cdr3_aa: CASSLGTGGIGETQYF

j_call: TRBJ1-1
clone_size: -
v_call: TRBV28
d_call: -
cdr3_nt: TGTGCCAGCTCGTACACTGAAGCTTTCTTT
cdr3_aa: CASSYTEAFF

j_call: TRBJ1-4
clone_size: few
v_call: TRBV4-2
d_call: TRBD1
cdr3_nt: TGTGCCAGCAGCCAAGTAACAGGGGAGAGAAATGAAAAACTGTTTTTT
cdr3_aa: CASSQVTGERNEKLFF

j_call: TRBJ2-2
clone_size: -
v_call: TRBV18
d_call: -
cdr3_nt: TGTGCCAGCTCCCGGGACACCGGGGAGCTGTTTTTT
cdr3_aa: CASSRDTGELFF

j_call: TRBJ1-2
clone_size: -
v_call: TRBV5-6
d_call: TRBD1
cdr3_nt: TGTGCCAGCAGCTCCGGGACAGCTAACTATGGCTACACCTTC
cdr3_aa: CASSSGTANYGYTF

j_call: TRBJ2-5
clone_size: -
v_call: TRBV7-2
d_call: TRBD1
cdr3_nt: TGTGCCAGCAGCTACCCTGGACAGGGCCAAGAGACCCAGTACTTC
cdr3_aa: CASSYPGQGQETQYF

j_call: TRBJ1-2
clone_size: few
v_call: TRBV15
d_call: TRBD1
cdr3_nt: TGTGCCACCAGCAGAGGGACGGGGACAGACATTAACTATGGCTACACCTTC
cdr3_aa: CATSRGTGTDINYGYTF

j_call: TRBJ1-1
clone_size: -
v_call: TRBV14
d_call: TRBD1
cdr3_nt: TGTGCCAGCAGCCCTATGACAGGGTTTTTTTCTGAAGCTTTCTTT
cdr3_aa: CASSPMTGFFSEAFF

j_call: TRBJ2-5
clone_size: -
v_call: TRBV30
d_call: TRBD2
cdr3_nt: TGTGCCTGGAGTGCAAGACTAGCGGGAGGGCTTGAGACCCAGTACTTC
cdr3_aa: CAWSARLAGGLETQYF

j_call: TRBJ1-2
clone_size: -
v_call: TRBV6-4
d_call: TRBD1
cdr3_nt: TGTGCCAGCAGTGCCACCACATCCGGGACAGGCGCCTATGGCTACACCTTC
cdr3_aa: CASSATTSGTGAYGYTF

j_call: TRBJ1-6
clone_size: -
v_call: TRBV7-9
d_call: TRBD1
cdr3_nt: TGTGCCAGCAGTTTACAGGGGGCGAATTCACCCCTCCACTTT
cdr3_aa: CASSLQGANSPLHF

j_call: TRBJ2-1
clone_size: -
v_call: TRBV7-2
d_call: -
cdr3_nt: TGTGCCAGCAGCTTAACGTCCTACAATGAGCAGTTCTTC
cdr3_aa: CASSLTSYNEQFF

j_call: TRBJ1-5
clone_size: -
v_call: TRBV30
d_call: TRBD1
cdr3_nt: TGTGCCTGGAGAGGGACAGGGGGGGGACAGCCCCAGCATTTT
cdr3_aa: CAWRGTGGGQPQHF

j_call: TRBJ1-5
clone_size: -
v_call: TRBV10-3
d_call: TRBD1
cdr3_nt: TGTGCCACCGGACAGGGGGACAGCAATCAGCCCCAGCATTTT
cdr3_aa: CATGQGDSNQPQHF

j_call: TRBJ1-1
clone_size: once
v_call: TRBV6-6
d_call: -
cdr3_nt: TGTGGAGCGAGAGGGGGAGGTAACACTGAAGCTTTCTTT
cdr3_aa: CGARGGGNTEAFF

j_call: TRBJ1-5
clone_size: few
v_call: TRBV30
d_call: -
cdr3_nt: TGTGCCTGGAGTTATGGCCCCAATCAGCCCCAGCATTTT
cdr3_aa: CAWSYGPNQPQHF

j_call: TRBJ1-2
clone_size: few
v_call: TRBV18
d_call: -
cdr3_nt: TGTGCCAGCTCACCGAGGGCCCGAATATCTGATGGCTACACCTTC
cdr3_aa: CASSPRARISDGYTF

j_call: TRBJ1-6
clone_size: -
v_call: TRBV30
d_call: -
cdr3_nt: TGTGCCTGGGTGACTCGACAGGCTCGAGCCTTAGGGCCCCTCCACTTT
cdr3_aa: CAWVTRQARALGPLHF

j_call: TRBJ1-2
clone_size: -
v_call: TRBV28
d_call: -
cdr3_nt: TGTGCCAGCAGGACAGATTTCTATGGCTACACCTTC
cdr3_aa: CASRTDFYGYTF

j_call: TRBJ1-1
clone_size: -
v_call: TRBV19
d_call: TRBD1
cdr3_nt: TGTGCCAGTAGTCCCGACAGGGAGCAGGACACTGAAGCTTTCTTT
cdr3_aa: CASSPDREQDTEAFF